The clone carrying this TCR beta chain was observed a few times. This sample was included in a study of T-cell reconstitution after alpha-beta-depleted transplantation in children. The library targeted TCRbeta and was prepared with unique molecular identifiers. TCRdb processed the PCR reads anew with MiXCR; each CDR3 protein has one entry. Found here are some 640,000 distinct CDR3 sequences, approximately 17% of them singletons; the top ten hold approximately 1%. The sequence was collected from a human donor who donated a stem cell graft to a child with acute myeloid leukemia. The specimen comprised PBMCs from the stem cell graft donor, sampled from the stem cell graft.

The chain's CDR3 is CASSLSADNYGYTF. CDR3 nucleotides: TGCGCCAGCAGCTTGTCGGCAGATAACTATGGCTACACCTTC. The chain combines TRBV5-1 with TRBJ1-2; D not resolved. V was cut by 1 base and J by 1 base, with 8 bases left in between. This CDR3 is 14 amino acids long. The germline CDR1 and CDR2 sequences are SGHRS and YFSETQ. The whole variable domain, remainder taken from reference TRBV5-1 and TRBJ1-2, is KAGVTQTPRYLIKTRGQQVTLSCSPISGHRSVSWYQQTPGQGLQFLFEYFSETQRNKGNFPGRFSGRQFSNSRSEMNVSTLELGDSALYLCASSLSADNYGYTFGSGTRLTVV.